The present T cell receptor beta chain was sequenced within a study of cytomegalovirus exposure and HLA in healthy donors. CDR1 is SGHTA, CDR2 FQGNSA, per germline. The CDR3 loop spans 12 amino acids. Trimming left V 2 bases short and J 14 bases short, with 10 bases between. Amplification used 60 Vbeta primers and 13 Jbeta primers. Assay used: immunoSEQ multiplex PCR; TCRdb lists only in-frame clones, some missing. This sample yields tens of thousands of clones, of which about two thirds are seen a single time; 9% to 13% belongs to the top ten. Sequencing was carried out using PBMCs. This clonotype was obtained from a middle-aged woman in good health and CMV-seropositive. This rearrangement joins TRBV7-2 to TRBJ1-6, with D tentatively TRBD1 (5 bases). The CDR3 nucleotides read TGTGCCAGCAGCTTACGCCGGGGGTCCCTCCACTTT. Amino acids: CASSLRRGSLHF.